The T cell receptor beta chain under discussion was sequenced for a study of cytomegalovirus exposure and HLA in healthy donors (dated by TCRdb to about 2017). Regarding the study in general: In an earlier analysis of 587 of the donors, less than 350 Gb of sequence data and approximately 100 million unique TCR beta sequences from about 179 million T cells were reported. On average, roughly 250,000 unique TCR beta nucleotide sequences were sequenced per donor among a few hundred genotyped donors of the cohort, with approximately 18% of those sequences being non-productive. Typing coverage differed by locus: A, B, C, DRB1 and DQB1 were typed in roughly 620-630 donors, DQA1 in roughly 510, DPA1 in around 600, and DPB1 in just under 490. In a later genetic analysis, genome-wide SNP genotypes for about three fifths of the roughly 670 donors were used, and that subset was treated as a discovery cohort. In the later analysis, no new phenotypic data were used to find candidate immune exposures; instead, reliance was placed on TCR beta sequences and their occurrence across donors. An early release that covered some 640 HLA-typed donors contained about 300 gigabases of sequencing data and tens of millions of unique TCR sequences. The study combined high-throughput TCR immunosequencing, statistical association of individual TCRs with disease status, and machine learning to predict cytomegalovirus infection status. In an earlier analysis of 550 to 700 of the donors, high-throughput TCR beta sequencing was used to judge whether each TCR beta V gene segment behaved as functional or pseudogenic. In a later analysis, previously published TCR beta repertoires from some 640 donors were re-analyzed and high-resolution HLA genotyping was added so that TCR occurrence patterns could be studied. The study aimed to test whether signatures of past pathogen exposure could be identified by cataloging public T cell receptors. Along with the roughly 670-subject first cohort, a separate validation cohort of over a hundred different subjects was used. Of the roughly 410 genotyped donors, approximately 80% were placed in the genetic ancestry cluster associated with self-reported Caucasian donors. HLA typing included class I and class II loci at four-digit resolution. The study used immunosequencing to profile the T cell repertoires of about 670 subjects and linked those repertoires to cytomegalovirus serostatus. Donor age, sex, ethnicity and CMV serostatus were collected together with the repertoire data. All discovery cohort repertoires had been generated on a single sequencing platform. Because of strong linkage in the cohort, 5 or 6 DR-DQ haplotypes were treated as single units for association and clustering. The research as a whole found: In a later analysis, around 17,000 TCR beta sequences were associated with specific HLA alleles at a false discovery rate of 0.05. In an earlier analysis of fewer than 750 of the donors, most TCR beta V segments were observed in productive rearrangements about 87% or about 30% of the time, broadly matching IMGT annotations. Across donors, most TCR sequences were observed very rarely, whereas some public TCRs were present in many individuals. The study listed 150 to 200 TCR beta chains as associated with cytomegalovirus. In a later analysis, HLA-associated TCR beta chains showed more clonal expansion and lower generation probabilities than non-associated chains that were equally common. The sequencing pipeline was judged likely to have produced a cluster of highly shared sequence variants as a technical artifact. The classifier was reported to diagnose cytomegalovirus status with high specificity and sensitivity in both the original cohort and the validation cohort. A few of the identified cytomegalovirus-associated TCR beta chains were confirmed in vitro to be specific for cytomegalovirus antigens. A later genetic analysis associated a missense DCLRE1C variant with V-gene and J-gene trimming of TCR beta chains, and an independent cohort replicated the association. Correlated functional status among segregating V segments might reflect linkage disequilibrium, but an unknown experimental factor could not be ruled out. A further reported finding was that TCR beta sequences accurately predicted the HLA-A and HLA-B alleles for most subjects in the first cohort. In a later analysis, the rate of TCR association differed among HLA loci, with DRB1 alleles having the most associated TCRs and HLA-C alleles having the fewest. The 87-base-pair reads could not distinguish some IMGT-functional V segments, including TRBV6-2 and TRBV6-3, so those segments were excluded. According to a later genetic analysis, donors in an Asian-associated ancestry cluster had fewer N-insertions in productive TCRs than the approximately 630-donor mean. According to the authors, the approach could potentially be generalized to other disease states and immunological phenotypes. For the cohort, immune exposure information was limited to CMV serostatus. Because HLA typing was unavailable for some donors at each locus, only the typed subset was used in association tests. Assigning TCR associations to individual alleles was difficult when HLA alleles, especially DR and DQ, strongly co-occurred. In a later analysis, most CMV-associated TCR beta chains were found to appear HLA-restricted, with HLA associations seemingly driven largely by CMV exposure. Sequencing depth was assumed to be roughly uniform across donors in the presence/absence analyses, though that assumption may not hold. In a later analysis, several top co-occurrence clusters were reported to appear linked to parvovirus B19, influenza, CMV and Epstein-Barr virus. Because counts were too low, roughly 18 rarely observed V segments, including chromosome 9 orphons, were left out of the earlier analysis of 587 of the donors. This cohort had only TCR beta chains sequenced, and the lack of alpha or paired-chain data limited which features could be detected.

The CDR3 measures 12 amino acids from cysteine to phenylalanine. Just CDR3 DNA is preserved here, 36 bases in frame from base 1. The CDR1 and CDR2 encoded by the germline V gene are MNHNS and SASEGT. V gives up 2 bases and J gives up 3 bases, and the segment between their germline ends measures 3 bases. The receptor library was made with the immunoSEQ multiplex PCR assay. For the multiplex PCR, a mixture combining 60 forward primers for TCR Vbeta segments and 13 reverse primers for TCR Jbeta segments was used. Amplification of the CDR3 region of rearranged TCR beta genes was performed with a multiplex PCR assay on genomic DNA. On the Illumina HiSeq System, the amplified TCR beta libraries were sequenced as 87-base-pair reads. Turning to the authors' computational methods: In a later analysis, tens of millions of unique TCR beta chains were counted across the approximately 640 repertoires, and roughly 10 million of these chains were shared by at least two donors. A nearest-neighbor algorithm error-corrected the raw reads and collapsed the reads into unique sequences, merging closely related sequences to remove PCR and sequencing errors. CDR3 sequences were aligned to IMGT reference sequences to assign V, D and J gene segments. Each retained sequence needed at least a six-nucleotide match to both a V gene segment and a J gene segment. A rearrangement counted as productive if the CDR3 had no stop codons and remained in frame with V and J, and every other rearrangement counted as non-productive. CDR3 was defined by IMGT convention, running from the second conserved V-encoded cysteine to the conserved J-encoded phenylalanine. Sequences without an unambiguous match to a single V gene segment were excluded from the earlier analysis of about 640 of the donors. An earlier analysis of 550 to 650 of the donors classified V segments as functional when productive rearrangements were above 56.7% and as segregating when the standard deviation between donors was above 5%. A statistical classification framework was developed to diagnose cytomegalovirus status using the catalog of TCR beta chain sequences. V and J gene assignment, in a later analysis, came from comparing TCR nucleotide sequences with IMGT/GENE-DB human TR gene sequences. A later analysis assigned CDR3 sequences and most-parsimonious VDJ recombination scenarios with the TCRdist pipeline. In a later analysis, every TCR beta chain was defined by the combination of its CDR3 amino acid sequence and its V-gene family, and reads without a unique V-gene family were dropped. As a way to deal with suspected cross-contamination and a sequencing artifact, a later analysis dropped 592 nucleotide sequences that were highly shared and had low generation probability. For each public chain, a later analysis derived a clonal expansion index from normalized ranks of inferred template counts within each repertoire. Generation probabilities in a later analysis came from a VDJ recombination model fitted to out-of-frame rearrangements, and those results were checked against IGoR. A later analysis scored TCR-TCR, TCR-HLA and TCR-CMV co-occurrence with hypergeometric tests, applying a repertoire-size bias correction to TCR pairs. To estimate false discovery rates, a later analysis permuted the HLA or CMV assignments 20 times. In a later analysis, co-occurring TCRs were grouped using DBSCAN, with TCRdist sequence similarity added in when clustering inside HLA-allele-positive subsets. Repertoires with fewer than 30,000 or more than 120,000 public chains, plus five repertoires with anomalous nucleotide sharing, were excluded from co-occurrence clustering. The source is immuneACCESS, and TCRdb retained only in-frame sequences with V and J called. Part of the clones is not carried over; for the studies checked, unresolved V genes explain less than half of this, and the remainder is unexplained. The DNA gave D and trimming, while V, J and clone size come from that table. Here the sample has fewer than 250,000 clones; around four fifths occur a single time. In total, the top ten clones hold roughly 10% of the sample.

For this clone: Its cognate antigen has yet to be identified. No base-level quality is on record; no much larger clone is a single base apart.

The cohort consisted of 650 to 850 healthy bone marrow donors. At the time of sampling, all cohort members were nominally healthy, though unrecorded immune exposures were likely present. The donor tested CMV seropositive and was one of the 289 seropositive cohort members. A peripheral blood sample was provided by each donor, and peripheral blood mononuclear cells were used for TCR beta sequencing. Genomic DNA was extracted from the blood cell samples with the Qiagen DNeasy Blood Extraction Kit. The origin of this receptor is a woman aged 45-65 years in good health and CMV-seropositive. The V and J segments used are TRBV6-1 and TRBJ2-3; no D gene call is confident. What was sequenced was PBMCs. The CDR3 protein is CASSEQTDTQYF. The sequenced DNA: TGTGCCAGCAGTGAACAGACAGATACGCAGTATTTT.